The entry that follows covers one T cell receptor beta chain sequence. The CDR3 extends over 15 amino acids. With 2 bases removed from V and 7 bases from J, the gap between germline ends came to 20 bases. Germline lookup yields CDR1 GTSNPN and CDR2 SVGIG (reference sequence). This entry is derived from a study of follicular helper T cells after annual influenza vaccination. Profiled with immunoSEQ multiplex PCR; TCRdb holds only in-frame clones, not every one. The sample shows fewer than 4,500 clones, around 80% of them seen only once. This sample's time point: 2015-2016 season, 7 days after influenza vaccination.

This material consisted of CXCR5+ CD38- circulating T follicular helper cells from blood, taken 7 days after influenza vaccination. As for subset: circulating Tfh, non-naive CD4+CXCR5+PD-1+ (ICOS+CD38+ or ICOS-CD38-). The TCR sequence derives from an adult who received the influenza vaccine. The chain couples TRBV30 to TRBJ1-1; TRBD1 might be the D (5 bases). The CDR3 is CAWSPKTVFQGEAFF. The CDR3 DNA reads as TGTGCCTGGAGTCCTAAGACCGTCTTCCAGGGTGAAGCTTTCTTT.